These 2 T cell receptor beta chains came from one sample sequenced in a study of technical replicates of blood from several donors. Assay used: immunoSEQ multiplex PCR; TCRdb lists only in-frame clones, some missing. This sample has 85,000 to 90,000 clones, with about 90% found just once. Sample: T cells isolated from PBMCs. Every receptor here comes from a human donor in good health.

This clone was counted only a few times. The chain uses TRBV10-3 and TRBJ1-1; a possible D gene is TRBD1 (6 bases). Germline lookup yields CDR1 ENHRY and CDR2 SYGVKD. Trimming cost V 0 bases and J 1 base, with 9 bases left between them. The CDR3 is made up of 15 amino acids. CDR3 coding DNA: TGTGCCATCAGTGAGTCACAGGGCCCGAACACTGAAGCTTTCTTT. Translation gives CAISESQGPNTEAFF.

The rearrangement links TRBV6-5 to TRBJ2-4; D may be TRBD2 (5 bases). CDR3 length: 14 amino acids. Trimming shortened V by 8 bases and J by 3 bases, and 14 bases separated the two germline ends. CDR1 is MNHEY, CDR2 SVGAGI, per germline. DNA of the CDR3: TGTGCCAGCTACTCCGGGAAAAGCAAAAACATTCAGTACTTC. This sequence encodes CASYSGKSKNIQYF.